What follows describes a single T cell receptor beta chain. In Seattle, patients joined the study during active infection and were tracked longitudinally. Measured with immunoSEQ multiplex PCR; TCRdb has only the in-frame clones, and not every one. The sample includes roughly 500,000 clones, approximately 92% seen only once; the top ten take over 0.7%. The sample originates from a study of blood T cell repertoires in COVID-19. Trimming cost V 0 bases and J 1 base, with 12 bases left between them. Per germline, CDR1 MNHNY and CDR2 SVGAGI (reference sequence). The CDR3 has 16 residues. Sample: peripheral blood. This clonotype was obtained from a young man with COVID-19, enrolled during active disease. The chain carries TRBV6-6 and TRBJ1-1; a possible D gene is TRBD1 (6 bases). This CDR3 is CASSYSGQRENTEAFF. CDR3 DNA sequence: TGTGCCAGCAGTTACTCCGGACAGCGGGAGAACACTGAAGCTTTCTTT.